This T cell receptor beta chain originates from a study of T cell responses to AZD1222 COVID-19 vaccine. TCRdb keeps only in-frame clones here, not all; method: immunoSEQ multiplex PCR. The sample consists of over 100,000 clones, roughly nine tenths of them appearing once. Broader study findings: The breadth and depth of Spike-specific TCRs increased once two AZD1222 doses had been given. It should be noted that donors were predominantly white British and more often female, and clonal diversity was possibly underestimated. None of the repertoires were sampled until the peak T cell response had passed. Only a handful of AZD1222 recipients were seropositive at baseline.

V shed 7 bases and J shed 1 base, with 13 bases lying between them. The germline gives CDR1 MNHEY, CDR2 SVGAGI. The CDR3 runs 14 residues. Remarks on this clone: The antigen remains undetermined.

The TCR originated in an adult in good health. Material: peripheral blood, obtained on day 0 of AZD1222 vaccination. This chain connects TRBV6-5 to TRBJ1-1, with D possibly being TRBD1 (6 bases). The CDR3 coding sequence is TGTGCCAGCATGCTCGGACAGAAGAACACTGAAGCTTTCTTT. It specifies CASMLGQKNTEAFF.